The present TCR beta chain was sequenced within a study of blood T cell repertoires in COVID-19. Background on the study: Both acute and convalescent COVID-19 samples were obtained from the United States, Italy and Spain. The analysed material was cDNA or gDNA that came from T cells, B-cell-depleted T cells, or PBMCs.

After removal of 4 bases from V and 4 bases from J, the junction contained 6 bases not matched to a gene. Germline loops: CDR1 SGDLS, CDR2 YYNGEE. The CDR3 loop spans 14 amino acids. Authors' data handling: Estimates of nucleated cell counts were drawn from the amplification of reference gene primers. Sequencing was performed with immunoSEQ multiplex PCR; in TCRdb, only in-frame clones are kept and a portion is missing. D and trimming were read from the DNA, whereas the V and J calls and clone size are those reported in that table. This repertoire shows 250,000 or so clones, 88% found once; its top ten account for over 2%.

The specimen was PBMCs or T cells enriched from blood (not recorded which). The TCR originated in a middle-aged woman with acute COVID-19. This sequence joins TRBV9 and TRBJ2-3; TRBD1 matches at 7 bases. CDR3 DNA sequence: TGTGCCAGCAGCCTTCGACAGGGTGCAGATACGCAGTATTTT. Its protein is CASSLRQGADTQYF.